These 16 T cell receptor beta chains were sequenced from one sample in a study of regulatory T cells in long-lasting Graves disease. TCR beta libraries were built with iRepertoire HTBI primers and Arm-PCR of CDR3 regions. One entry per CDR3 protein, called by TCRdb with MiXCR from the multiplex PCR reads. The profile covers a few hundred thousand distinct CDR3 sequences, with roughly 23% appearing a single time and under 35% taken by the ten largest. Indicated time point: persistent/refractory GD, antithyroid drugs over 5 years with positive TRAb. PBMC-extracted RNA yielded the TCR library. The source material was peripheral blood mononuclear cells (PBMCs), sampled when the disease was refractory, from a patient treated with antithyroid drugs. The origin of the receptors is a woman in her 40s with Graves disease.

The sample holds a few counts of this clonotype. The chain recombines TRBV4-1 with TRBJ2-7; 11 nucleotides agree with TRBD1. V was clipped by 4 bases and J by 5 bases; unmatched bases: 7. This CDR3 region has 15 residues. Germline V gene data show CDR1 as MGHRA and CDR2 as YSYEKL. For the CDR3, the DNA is TGCGCCAGCAGCCTCCGACGGGACAGGGGGGACGAGCAGTACTTC. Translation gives CASSLRRDRGDEQYF.

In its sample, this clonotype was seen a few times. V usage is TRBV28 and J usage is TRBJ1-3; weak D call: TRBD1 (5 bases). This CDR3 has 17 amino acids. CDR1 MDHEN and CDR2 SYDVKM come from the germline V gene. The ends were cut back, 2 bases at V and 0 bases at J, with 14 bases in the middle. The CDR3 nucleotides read TGTGCCAGCAGTTTAACAGGACCACACAGCTCTGGAAACACCATATATTTT. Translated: CASSLTGPHSSGNTIYF.

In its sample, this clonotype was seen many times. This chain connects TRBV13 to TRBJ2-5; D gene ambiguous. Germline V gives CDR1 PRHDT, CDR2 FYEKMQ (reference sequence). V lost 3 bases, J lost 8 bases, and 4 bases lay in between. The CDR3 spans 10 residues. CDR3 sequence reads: CASSLSTQYF. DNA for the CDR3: TGTGCCAGCAGCTTGTCCACCCAGTACTTC.

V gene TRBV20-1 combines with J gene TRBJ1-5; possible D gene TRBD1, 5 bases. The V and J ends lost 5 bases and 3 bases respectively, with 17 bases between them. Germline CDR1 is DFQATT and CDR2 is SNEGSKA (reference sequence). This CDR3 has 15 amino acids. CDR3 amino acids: CSARSGQGNNQPQHF. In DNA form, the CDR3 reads TGCAGTGCTCGTTCAGGGCAGGGTAACAATCAGCCCCAGCATTTT.

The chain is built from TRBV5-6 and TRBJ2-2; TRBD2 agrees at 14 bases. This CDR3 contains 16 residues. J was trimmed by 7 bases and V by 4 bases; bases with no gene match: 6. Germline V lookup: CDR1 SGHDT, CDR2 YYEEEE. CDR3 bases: TGTGCCAGCAGCCCGGGACTAGCGGGAGTTGGCGGGGAGCTGTTTTTT. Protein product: CASSPGLAGVGGELFF.

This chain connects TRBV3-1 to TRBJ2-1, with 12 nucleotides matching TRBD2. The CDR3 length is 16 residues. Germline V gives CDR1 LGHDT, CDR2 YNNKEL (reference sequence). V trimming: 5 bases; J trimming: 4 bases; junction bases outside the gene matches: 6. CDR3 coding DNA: TGTGCCAGCAGCTTTCCCGGGACTAGCGGGTACAATGAGCAGTTCTTC. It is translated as CASSFPGTSGYNEQFF.

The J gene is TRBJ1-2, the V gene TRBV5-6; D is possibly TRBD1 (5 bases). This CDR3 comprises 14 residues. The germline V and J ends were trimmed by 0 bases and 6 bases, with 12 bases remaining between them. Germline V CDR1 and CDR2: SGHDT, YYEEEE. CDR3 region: CASSLGGDEDGYTF. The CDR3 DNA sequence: TGTGCCAGCAGCTTGGGGGGGGATGAGGATGGCTACACCTTC.

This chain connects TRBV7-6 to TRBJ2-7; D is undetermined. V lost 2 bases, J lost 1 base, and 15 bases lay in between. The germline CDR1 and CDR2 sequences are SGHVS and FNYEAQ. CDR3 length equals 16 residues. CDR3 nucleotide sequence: TGTGCCAGCAGCTTAACCCCCACCAGCCGGTCCTACGAGCAGTACTTC. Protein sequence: CASSLTPTSRSYEQYF.

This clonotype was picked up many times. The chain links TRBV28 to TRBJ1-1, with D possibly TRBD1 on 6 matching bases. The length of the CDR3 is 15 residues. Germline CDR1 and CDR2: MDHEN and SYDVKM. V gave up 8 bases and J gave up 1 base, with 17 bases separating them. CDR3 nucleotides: TGTGCCAGCTCAGTCGGGGGCCAGGAGAACACTGAAGCTTTCTTT. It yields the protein CASSVGGQENTEAFF.

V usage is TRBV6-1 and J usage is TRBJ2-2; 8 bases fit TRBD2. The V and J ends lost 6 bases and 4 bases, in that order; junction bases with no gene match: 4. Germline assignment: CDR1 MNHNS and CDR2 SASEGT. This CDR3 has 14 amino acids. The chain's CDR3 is CASSVGGGTGELFF. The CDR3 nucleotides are TGTGCCAGCAGCGTCGGGGGGGGCACCGGGGAGCTGTTTTTT.

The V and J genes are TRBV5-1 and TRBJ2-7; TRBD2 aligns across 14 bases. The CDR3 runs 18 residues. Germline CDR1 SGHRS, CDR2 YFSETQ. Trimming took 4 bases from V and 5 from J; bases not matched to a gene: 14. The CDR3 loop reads CASSPGLAGVGKLHEQYF. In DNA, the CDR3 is TGCGCCAGCAGCCCGGGACTAGCGGGAGTAGGAAAGCTACACGAGCAGTACTTC. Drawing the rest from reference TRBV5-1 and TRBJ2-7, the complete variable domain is KAGVTQTPRYLIKTRGQQVTLSCSPISGHRSVSWYQQTPGQGLQFLFEYFSETQRNKGNFPGRFSGRQFSNSRSEMNVSTLELGDSALYLCASSPGLAGVGKLHEQYFGPGTRLTVT.

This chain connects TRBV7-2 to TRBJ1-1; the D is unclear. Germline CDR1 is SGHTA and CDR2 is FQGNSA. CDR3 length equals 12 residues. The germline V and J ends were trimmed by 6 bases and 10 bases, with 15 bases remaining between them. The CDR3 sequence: CASRHLRDRAFF. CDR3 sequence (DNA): TGTGCCAGCAGGCACCTAAGGGATCGAGCTTTCTTT.

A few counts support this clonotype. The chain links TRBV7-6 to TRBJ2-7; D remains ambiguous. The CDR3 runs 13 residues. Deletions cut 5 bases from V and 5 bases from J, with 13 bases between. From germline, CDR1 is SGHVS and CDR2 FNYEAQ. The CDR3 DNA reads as TGTGCCAGCAGCCCCGTTGAGTTCCACGAGCAGTACTTC. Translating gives CASSPVEFHEQYF.

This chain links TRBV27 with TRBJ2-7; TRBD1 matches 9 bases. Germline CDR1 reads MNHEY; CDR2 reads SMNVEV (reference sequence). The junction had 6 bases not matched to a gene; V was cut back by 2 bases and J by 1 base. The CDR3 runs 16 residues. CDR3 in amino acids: CASSLEGTGTSYEQYF. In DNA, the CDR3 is TGTGCCAGCAGTTTAGAAGGGACAGGGACTTCCTACGAGCAGTACTTC.

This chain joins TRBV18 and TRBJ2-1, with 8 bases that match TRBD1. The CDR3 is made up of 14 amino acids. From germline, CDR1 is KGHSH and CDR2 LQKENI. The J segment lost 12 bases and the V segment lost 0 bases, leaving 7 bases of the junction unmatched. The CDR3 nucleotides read TGTGCCAGCTCACCACCGGGTTCTACAGGGGGGCAGTTCTTC. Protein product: CASSPPGSTGGQFF. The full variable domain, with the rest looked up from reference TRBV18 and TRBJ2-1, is NAGVMQNPRHLVRRRGQEARLRCSPMKGHSHVYWYRQLPEEGLKFMVYLQKENIIDESGMPKERFSAEFPKEGPSILRIQQVVRGDSAAYFCASSPPGSTGGQFFGPGTRLTVL.

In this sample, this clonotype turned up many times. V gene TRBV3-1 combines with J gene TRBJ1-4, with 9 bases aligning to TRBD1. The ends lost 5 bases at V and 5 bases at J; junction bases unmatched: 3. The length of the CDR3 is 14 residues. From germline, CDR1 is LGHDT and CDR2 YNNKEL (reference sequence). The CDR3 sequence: CASSYGTGNEKLFF. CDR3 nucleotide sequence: TGTGCCAGCAGCTACGGGACAGGGAATGAAAAACTGTTTTTT. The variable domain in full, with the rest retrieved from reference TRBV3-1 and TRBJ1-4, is DTAVSQTPKYLVTQMGNDKSIKCEQNLGHDTMYWYKQDSKKFLKIMFSYNNKELIINETVPNRFSPKSPDKAHLNLHINSLELGDSAVYFCASSYGTGNEKLFFGSGTQLSVL.